The clone carrying this T cell receptor (beta chain) was detected only once. Its antigen remains unidentified. The data stem from a study of T cell repertoires in cytomegalovirus infection. Looking at the study overall: Researchers turned to recently identified HLA-C-restricted CMV epitopes as well as well-studied HLA-B-restricted ones. Evidence of both CMV infection and a matching HLA type came from public TCR beta signatures.

Overall study findings and caveats: Within the response measured ex vivo, HLA-C-restricted CMV-specific TCR beta clonotypes were dominant.

The CDR3 totals 15 residues. Germline V gives CDR1 LNHDA, CDR2 SQIVND (reference sequence). V was pared by 5 bases and J by 6 bases, with 11 bases of the junction left unmatched. Via MiXCR, TCRdb re-called the reads, giving one row per CDR3 protein. The table has around 77,000 distinct CDR3 sequences, roughly 20% seen once; the top ten hold about 66%. Sequencing used CD8+ T cells from cultured PBMCs, obtained from culture after CMV antigen stimulation. This TCR came from a human donor in good health (CMV status not recorded). Some clones in this sample may be carry-over from other donors' samples. V and J are TRBV19 and TRBJ2-7; 9 positions agree with TRBD1. CDR3 bases: TGTGCCAGTAGTCTCCTTCCGGGACAGGGCTCCGAGCAGTACTTC. Translated, it gives CASSLLPGQGSEQYF.